This T cell receptor (beta chain) emerged from a study of T cell responses to AZD1222 COVID-19 vaccine. This clone was observed a few times. Its matching antigen is unknown. V lost 2 bases, J lost 7 bases, and 17 bases lay in between. The CDR3 is 16 amino acids. CDR1 and CDR2 from the germline V gene are MNHEY and SVGAGI. Points from the study as a whole: A rise in Spike-specific TCR breadth and depth followed two AZD1222 doses.

TCRdb's table, derived via immunoSEQ multiplex PCR, lists solely in-frame clones and lacks some. The sample lists about 86,000 clones, roughly 80% occurring once. The sequencing used peripheral blood, collected on day 0 of AZD1222 vaccination. The genes are TRBV6-5 and TRBJ2-2; D might be TRBD2 (7 bases). The sequence was obtained from an adult in good health. The CDR3 nucleotides read TGTGCCAGCAGTTACGAAAGGGGGGAGGGGAACGGGGAGCTGTTTTTT. This sequence encodes CASSYERGEGNGELFF.